Listed below are T cell receptor beta chains from one sample, sequenced in a study of blood T cells in healthy people across ages. TCRdb reprocessed the 5' RACE reads with MiXCR, giving one entry per CDR3 protein. The sample lists nearly 1 million distinct CDR3 sequences; approximately 50% were seen once. Specimen: blood. The receptors were sampled from a woman aged 60-75 years in good health. The CDR3 runs from the conserved cysteine through the conserved F or W. Expanded clones get a size class; other rows say once, few or many, or leave the size out.

V gene: TRBV20-1; clone size: few; J gene: TRBJ2-5; CDR3 protein: CSAKGLAGGGETQYF
V gene: TRBV7-2; clone size: NA; J gene: TRBJ2-3; CDR3 protein: CASTFRPSTDTQYF
V gene: TRBV3-1; clone size: NA; J gene: TRBJ1-1; CDR3 protein: CASSHGSGKAFF
V gene: TRBV20-1; clone size: NA; J gene: TRBJ1-2; CDR3 protein: CRALSYGYTF
V gene: TRBV28; clone size: NA; J gene: TRBJ2-5; CDR3 protein: CASNRFSGETQYF
V gene: TRBV20-1; clone size: once; J gene: TRBJ2-7; CDR3 protein: CSTRTGLPYEQYF
V gene: TRBV4-2; clone size: NA; J gene: TRBJ2-1; CDR3 protein: CASSQRSDSYNEQFF
V gene: TRBV2; clone size: NA; J gene: TRBJ2-5; CDR3 protein: CAGTIERGQETQYF
V gene: TRBV27; clone size: once; J gene: TRBJ2-7; CDR3 protein: CASRRYSGSSYEQYF
V gene: TRBV6-1; clone size: few; J gene: TRBJ1-4; CDR3 protein: CASSEGQGREKLFF
V gene: TRBV5-6; clone size: NA; J gene: TRBJ2-5; CDR3 protein: CASSIDRMGETQYF
V gene: TRBV20-1; clone size: few; J gene: TRBJ2-1; CDR3 protein: CSAMTSGTAFF
V gene: TRBV4-3; clone size: NA; J gene: TRBJ1-6; CDR3 protein: CASSHATGATFNSPLHF
V gene: TRBV6-2/TRBV6-3; clone size: NA; J gene: TRBJ2-4; CDR3 protein: CASSYSTRVKNIQYF
V gene: TRBV7-9; clone size: NA; J gene: TRBJ2-3; CDR3 protein: CASSGGLAGFPADTQYF
V gene: TRBV10-2; clone size: NA; J gene: TRBJ2-7; CDR3 protein: CASRGPGWEQYF
V gene: TRBV12-3/TRBV12-4; clone size: NA; J gene: NA; CDR3 protein: CASNPTSGGGTQYF
V gene: TRBV27; clone size: NA; J gene: TRBJ1-4; CDR3 protein: CASSSLLRGAEKLFF
V gene: TRBV6-1; clone size: few; J gene: TRBJ2-1; CDR3 protein: CASTEVVSYNEQFF
V gene: TRBV28; clone size: few; J gene: TRBJ2-7; CDR3 protein: CASSLTRITTYEQYF
V gene: TRBV20-1; clone size: NA; J gene: TRBJ2-5; CDR3 protein: CSARGFPGRRAHGEQYF
V gene: TRBV29-1; clone size: once; J gene: TRBJ2-3; CDR3 protein: CSVEGTSGRVDTQYF
V gene: TRBV12-3/TRBV12-4; clone size: NA; J gene: TRBJ2-1; CDR3 protein: CASSPRLAGEGEQFF
V gene: TRBV29-1; clone size: NA; J gene: TRBJ2-1; CDR3 protein: CSVEVRPRSYNEQFF
V gene: TRBV20-1; clone size: NA; J gene: NA; CDR3 protein: CSAGDRRYEQYF
V gene: TRBV7-2; clone size: once; J gene: TRBJ2-7; CDR3 protein: CASDSQRTPAYEQYF
V gene: TRBV19; clone size: NA; J gene: TRBJ2-5; CDR3 protein: CASSTQTLAGSYNEQYF
V gene: TRBV20-1; clone size: NA; J gene: TRBJ1-5; CDR3 protein: CSARAGISNQPQHF
V gene: TRBV15; clone size: NA; J gene: TRBJ2-5; CDR3 protein: CATRGISETQYF
V gene: TRBV6-1; clone size: NA; J gene: NA; CDR3 protein: CASSGQEVSLREQYF
V gene: TRBV7-3; clone size: many; J gene: TRBJ2-6; CDR3 protein: CASSDQGAGANVLTF
V gene: TRBV12-3/TRBV12-4; clone size: NA; J gene: TRBJ2-6; CDR3 protein: CASSFLGSRANVLTF
V gene: TRBV15; clone size: few; J gene: TRBJ2-6; CDR3 protein: CATAKSGQRGANVLTF
V gene: TRBV20-1; clone size: NA; J gene: NA; CDR3 protein: CSTLIRRTSYEQYF
V gene: TRBV20-1; clone size: NA; J gene: TRBJ1-5; CDR3 protein: CSAPDRTSNQPQHF
V gene: TRBV20-1; clone size: NA; J gene: TRBJ2-2; CDR3 protein: CSARDKARGGSNTGELFF
V gene: TRBV5-1; clone size: NA; J gene: TRBJ2-7; CDR3 protein: CASSPTTGVVYEQYF
V gene: TRBV29-1; clone size: NA; J gene: TRBJ2-7; CDR3 protein: CSVQQLSYEQYF
V gene: TRBV6-5; clone size: NA; J gene: TRBJ2-4; CDR3 protein: CASSYGLAGGIGEQYF
V gene: TRBV13; clone size: few; J gene: TRBJ1-2; CDR3 protein: CASRPYAVYGYTF
V gene: TRBV20-1; clone size: NA; J gene: TRBJ1-2; CDR3 protein: CSAQTNYGYTF
V gene: TRBV7-6; clone size: NA; J gene: TRBJ2-1; CDR3 protein: CASSLRLGNEQFF
V gene: TRBV20-1; clone size: NA; J gene: TRBJ2-2; CDR3 protein: CSARSPRTPNTGELFF
V gene: TRBV7-6; clone size: NA; J gene: TRBJ2-3; CDR3 protein: CAGSFDARTGDLDTQYF
V gene: TRBV14; clone size: few; J gene: TRBJ2-3; CDR3 protein: CASSQGVTSGYQGLDTQYF
V gene: TRBV27; clone size: few; J gene: TRBJ2-5; CDR3 protein: CASTPTQVGGETQYF
V gene: TRBV18; clone size: NA; J gene: TRBJ2-7; CDR3 protein: CASSRGSKYEQYF
V gene: TRBV14; clone size: few; J gene: TRBJ2-1; CDR3 protein: CASSQDNNEQFF
V gene: TRBV5-4; clone size: NA; J gene: TRBJ2-3; CDR3 protein: CASSQRRGSGPTDTQYF
V gene: TRBV19; clone size: NA; J gene: TRBJ1-2; CDR3 protein: CASSPQVIYGYTF
V gene: TRBV7-2; clone size: NA; J gene: TRBJ2-1; CDR3 protein: CASSLGGTGIYNEQFF
V gene: TRBV7-6; clone size: NA; J gene: TRBJ2-3; CDR3 protein: CASSLAPFLSGGRTDTQYF
V gene: TRBV7-9; clone size: few; J gene: TRBJ2-4; CDR3 protein: CASSSRNYWGGQYF
V gene: TRBV7-9; clone size: NA; J gene: TRBJ2-5; CDR3 protein: CASSLRGTGDRETQYF
V gene: TRBV24-1; clone size: few; J gene: TRBJ2-7; CDR3 protein: CATSDSSGGSYEQYF
V gene: TRBV5-1; clone size: NA; J gene: TRBJ2-1; CDR3 protein: CASSLTSGSNNEQFF
V gene: TRBV5-1; clone size: NA; J gene: TRBJ1-5; CDR3 protein: CASSLYGTGDNQPQHF
V gene: TRBV7-9; clone size: NA; J gene: TRBJ1-2; CDR3 protein: CASSLGIVRVWGYGYTF
V gene: TRBV20-1; clone size: NA; J gene: TRBJ2-3; CDR3 protein: CSARFFIAGTGADTQYF
V gene: TRBV6-2/TRBV6-3; clone size: few; J gene: TRBJ2-5; CDR3 protein: CASKPGGETQYF